This TCR beta chain was sequenced in a study of memory CD4+ T cells and cytomegalovirus serostatus. V dropped 3 bases and J dropped 3; count of bases not matched to a gene: 4. Germline V gene data show CDR1 as SEHNR and CDR2 as FQNEAQ (reference sequence). The CDR3 consists of 14 residues. Using immunoSEQ multiplex PCR, the repertoire was profiled, and TCRdb retains in-frame clones only, with some absent. The table has 45,000 to 60,000 clones, about 74% seen once. Single viable CD3+CD4+CD8-CD45RO+ cells were sorted as the memory CD4+ T cells. This receptor was obtained from an adult in good health and CMV-seropositive. The chain joins TRBV7-9 to TRBJ1-1; 7 bases align to TRBD1. Sequenced input: memory CD4+ T cells from blood. CDR3 in amino acids: CASSFGQADTEAFF. DNA of the CDR3: TGTGCCAGCAGCTTCGGACAGGCGGACACTGAAGCTTTCTTT. Based on the CDR3 plus reference TRBV7-9 and TRBJ1-1, the full variable domain is DTGVSQNPRHKITKRGQNVTFRCDPISEHNRLYWYRQTLGQGPEFLTYFQNEAQLEKSRLLSDRFSAERPKGSFSTLEIQRTEQGDSAMYLCASSFGQADTEAFFGQGTRLTVV.